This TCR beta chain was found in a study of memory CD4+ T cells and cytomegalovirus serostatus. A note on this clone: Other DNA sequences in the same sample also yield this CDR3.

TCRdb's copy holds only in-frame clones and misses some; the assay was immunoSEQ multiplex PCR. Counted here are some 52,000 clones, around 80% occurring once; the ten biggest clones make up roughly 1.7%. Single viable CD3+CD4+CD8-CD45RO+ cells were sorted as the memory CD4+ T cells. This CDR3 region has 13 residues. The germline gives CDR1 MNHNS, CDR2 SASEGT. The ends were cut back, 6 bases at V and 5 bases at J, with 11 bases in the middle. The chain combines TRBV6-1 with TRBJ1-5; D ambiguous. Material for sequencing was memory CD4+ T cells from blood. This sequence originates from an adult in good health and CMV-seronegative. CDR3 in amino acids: CASSLRGDQPQHF. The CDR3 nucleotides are TGTGCCAGCAGCCTACGGGGTGATCAGCCCCAGCATTTT.